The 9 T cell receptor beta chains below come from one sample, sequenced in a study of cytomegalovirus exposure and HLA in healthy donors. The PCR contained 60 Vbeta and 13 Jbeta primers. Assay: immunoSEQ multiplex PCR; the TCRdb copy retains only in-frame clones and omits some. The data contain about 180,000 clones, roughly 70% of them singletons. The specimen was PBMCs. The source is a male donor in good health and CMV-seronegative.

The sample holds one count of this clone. This chain's CDR3 is CAWSDGRSLGDTQYF. CDR3 coding DNA: TGTGCCTGGAGTGACGGGAGGTCCTTAGGGGATACGCAGTATTTT. This chain joins TRBV30 and TRBJ2-3; 7 nucleotides line up with TRBD2. V was pared by 1 base and J by 6 bases, with 10 bases of the junction left unmatched. Germline CDR1 GTSNPN, CDR2 SVGIG (reference sequence). The CDR3 has 15 amino acids. The full variable domain, with the rest looked up from reference TRBV30 and TRBJ2-3, is SQTIHQWPATLVQPVGSPLSLECTVEGTSNPNLYWYRQAAGRGLQLLFYSVGIGQISSEVPQNLSASRPQDRQFILSSKKLLLSDSGFYLCAWSDGRSLGDTQYFGPGTRLTVL.

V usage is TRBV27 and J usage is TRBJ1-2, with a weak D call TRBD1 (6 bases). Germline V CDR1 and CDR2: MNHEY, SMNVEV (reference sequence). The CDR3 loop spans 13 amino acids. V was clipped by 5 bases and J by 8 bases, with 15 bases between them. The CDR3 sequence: CASSPRGGVGYTF. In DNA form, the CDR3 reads TGTGCCAGCAGTCCCAGGGGAGGGGTCGGCTACACCTTC.

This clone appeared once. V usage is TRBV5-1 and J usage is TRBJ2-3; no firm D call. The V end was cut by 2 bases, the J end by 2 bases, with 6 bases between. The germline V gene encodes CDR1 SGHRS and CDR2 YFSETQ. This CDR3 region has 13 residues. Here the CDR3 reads CASSFSFTDTQYF. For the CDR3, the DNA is TGCGCCAGCAGCTTCTCCTTCACAGATACGCAGTATTTT.

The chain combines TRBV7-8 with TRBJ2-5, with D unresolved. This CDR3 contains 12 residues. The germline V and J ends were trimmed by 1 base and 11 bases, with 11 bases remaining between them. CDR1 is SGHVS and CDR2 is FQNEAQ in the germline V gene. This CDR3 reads CASSLGPLEQYF. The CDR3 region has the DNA TGTGCCAGCAGCTTAGGCCCCTTGGAGCAGTACTTC.

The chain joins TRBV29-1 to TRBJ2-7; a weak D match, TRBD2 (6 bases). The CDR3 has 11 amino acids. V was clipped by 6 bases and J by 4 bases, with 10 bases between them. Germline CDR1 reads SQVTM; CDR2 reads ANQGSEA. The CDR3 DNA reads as TGCAGCGTCGCCCGGGGGTACGAGCAGTACTTC. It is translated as CSVARGYEQYF.

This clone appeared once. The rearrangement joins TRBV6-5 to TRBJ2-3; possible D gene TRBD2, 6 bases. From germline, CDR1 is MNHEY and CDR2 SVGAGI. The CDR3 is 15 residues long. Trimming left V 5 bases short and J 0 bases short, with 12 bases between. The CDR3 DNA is TGTGCCAGCAGTGTGGTAGCGGAGAGCACAGATACGCAGTATTTT. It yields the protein CASSVVAESTDTQYF.

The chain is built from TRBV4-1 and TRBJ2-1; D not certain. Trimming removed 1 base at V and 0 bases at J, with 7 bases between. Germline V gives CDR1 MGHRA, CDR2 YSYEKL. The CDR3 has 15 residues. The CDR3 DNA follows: TGCGCCAGCAGCCAAGCGGGTAGCTCCTACAATGAGCAGTTCTTC. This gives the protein CASSQAGSSYNEQFF.

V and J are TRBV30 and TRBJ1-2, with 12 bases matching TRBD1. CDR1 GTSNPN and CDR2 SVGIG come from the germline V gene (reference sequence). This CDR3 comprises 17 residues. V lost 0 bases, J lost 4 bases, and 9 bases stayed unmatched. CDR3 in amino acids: CAWSVGTGGRFSYGYTF. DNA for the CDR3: TGTGCCTGGAGTGTCGGGACAGGGGGCAGATTTAGCTATGGCTACACCTTC.

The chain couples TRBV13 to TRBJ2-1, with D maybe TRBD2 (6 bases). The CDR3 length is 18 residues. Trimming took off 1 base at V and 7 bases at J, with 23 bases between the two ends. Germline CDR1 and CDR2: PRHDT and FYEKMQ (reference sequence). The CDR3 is CASSLDRAGRGAGNEQFF. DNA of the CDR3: TGTGCCAGCAGCTTAGATCGGGCGGGGCGGGGAGCTGGAAATGAGCAGTTCTTC.